The clone carrying this TCR beta chain has only a few counts. Its antigen is unidentified. The data derive from a study of memory CD4+ T cells and cytomegalovirus serostatus. About the research overall: Of the healthy Belgian adults, 9 were CMV seropositive and 20 to 30 seronegative. Study-level points and caveats: About 40% of the roughly 150 known CMV-associated TCRbeta sequences appeared in CD4+ memory. A US-trained random forest predicted CMV serostatus with median AUC around 0.9.

Germline V gene lookup returns CDR1 LGHNA and CDR2 YNFKEQ. Trimming stripped 0 bases from V and 4 bases from J, with 21 bases between. The length of the CDR3 is 19 residues. TCRdb's table, derived via immunoSEQ multiplex PCR, lists solely in-frame clones and lacks some. Here the sample spans nearly 50,000 clones, roughly 78% being singletons. Single viable CD3+CD4+CD8-CD45RO+ cells were sorted as the memory CD4+ T cells. Serum IgG to CMV pp150, pp28, p38 and p52 defined serostatus. The sample consisted of memory CD4+ T cells from blood. The clonotype was recovered from an adult in good health and CMV-seronegative. The rearrangement joins TRBV4-2 to TRBJ2-2; D tentatively reads TRBD1 or TRBD2 (5 bases each). The CDR3 DNA is TGTGCCAGCAGCCAAGACCCCGGGGCGCTACGAATGAGCACCGGGGAGCTGTTTTTT. Residues: CASSQDPGALRMSTGELFF.